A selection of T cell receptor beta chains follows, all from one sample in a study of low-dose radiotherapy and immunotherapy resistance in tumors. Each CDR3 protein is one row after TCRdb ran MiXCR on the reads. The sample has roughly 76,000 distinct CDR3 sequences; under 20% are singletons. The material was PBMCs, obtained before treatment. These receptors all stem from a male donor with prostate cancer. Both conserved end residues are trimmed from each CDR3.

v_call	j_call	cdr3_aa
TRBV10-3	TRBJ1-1	AITTTANTEAF
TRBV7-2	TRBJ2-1	ASSGRDSSYNEQF
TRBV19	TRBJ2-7	ASSEGQGAYEQY
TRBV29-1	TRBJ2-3	SVDGDFITDTQY
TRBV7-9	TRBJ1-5	ASSSEGGTGLNQPQH
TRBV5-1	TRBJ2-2	ASRYPGTSSGELFFFFFFF
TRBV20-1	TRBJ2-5	SASPGPTSGETQY
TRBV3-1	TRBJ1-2	ASSQGYGYT
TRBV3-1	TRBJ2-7	ASSQVGGYEQY
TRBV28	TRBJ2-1	ASSLRLAGGYEQF
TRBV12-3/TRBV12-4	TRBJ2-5	ASSLAGFGAQETQY
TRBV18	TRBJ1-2	ASSPGTGKVYGYT
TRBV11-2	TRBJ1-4	ASSSLPGQLNEKLF
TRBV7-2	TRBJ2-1	ASSLASMTVNEQF
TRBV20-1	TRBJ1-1	SARREVNTEAF
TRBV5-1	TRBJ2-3	ASSEAGGITDTQY
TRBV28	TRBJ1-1	ASNRGGDTEAF
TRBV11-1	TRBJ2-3	ASSLAVVDTDTQY
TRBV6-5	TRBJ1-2	ASSYSPGQVYGYT
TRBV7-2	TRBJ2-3	ASSQPPRGGPDTQY
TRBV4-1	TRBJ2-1	ASSQVAGGPGNEQF
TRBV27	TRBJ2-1	ASSLYGTSSNEQF
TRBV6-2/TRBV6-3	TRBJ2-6	ASSGRDRDTSDGANVLT
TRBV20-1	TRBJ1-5	SARGGGTVNQPQH
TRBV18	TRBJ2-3	ASSPLQTSTTDTQY